Following are 30 T cell receptor beta chains from one sample sequenced in a study of shared clonotypes between healthy human individuals. Naive-designated CD8 cells lacked CD45RO, were positively enriched for CCR7, and omitted terminally differentiated effector memory CD45RA+ cells. Libraries were prepared by immunoSEQ multiplex PCR; TCRdb keeps only in-frame clonotypes and omits some of them. The sample carries 1.5 million to 2.5 million clones, over 85% recorded once. Source material: naive CD8+ T cells sorted from blood. Receptor source: a man aged 18 to 30 in good health.

This chain links TRBV5-6 with TRBJ2-7; the match to TRBD2 covers 7 bases. The CDR3 consists of 15 residues. After removal of 2 bases from V and 0 bases from J, the junction contained 5 bases not matched to a gene. Germline V lookup: CDR1 SGHDT, CDR2 YYEEEE. For the CDR3, the DNA is TGTGCCAGCAGCTTTCCTCGGGAGGCCTCCTACGAGCAGTACTTC. This sequence encodes CASSFPREASYEQYF.

V usage is TRBV5-4 and J usage is TRBJ2-2; D is ambiguous. V lost 4 bases and J 7 bases, leaving 8 bases between the germline ends. This CDR3 is 12 amino acids long. CDR1 and CDR2 (germline): SGHNT, YYREEE (reference sequence). The CDR3 coding sequence is TGTGCCAGCAGCCTCATTAACGGGGAGCTGTTTTTT. Its translation: CASSLINGELFF.

The chain combines TRBV4-1 with TRBJ2-7; the D gene is possibly TRBD2 (6 bases). This CDR3 region has 15 residues. The germline gives CDR1 MGHRA, CDR2 YSYEKL. Trimming left V 2 bases short and J 0 bases short, with 11 bases between. This CDR3 reads CASSQRDFNSYEQYF. CDR3 coding DNA: TGCGCCAGCAGCCAACGGGACTTCAACTCCTACGAGCAGTACTTC.

V usage is TRBV7-6 and J usage is TRBJ2-2; 8 nucleotides match TRBD2. This CDR3 has 19 amino acids. J gave up 0 bases and V 5 bases, and 14 bases lay outside the gene matches. Germline CDR1 is SGHVS and CDR2 is FNYEAQ. Written as DNA, the CDR3 is TGTGCCAGCAGCCCCGGTCGGCGGGAGGTGCTATCGAACACCGGGGAGCTGTTTTTT. Translation gives CASSPGRREVLSNTGELFF.

As for this clone: Given a far larger clone just one base away, this is likely a sequencing read error. Other DNA sequences within the sample encode an identical CDR3. Here the CDR3 DNA reads TGTGCCAGCAGCGGACTAGCGGGAGGCCCTTCCTACGAGCAGTACTTC. Translating it yields CASSGLAGGPSYEQYF. The genes are TRBV9 and TRBJ2-7, with 13 positions matching TRBD2. The CDR3 sequence is 16 residues long. The V gene's germline CDR1 is SGDLS and CDR2 YYNGEE. The V and J ends lost 3 bases and 1 base, in that order; junction bases with no gene match: 4. The variable domain in full, completed from reference TRBV9 and TRBJ2-7, reads DSGVTQTPKHLITATGQRVTLRCSPRSGDLSVYWYQQSLDQGLQFLIQYYNGEERAKGNILERFSAQQFPDLHSELNLSSLELGDSALYFCASSGLAGGPSYEQYFGPGTRLTVT.

J is TRBJ1-5 and V is TRBV19; D is possibly TRBD1 (5 bases). This CDR3 is built from 15 residues. CDR1 LNHDA and CDR2 SQIVND come from the germline V gene (reference sequence). The V end was cut by 1 base, the J end by 5 bases, with 12 bases between. The CDR3: CASSIAGQGYQPQHF. In DNA, the CDR3 is TGTGCCAGTAGTATAGCGGGGCAGGGTTATCAGCCCCAGCATTTT.

The chain links TRBV7-9 to TRBJ1-4; D call uncertain. V lost 5 bases and J lost 7, with 11 bases in between. The CDR3 runs 13 residues. Germline V gene data show CDR1 as SEHNR and CDR2 as FQNEAQ (reference sequence). CDR3 loop: CASSPLMGEKLFF. The CDR3 DNA sequence: TGTGCCAGCAGCCCCCTGATGGGTGAAAAACTGTTTTTT.

This rearrangement joins TRBV6-1 to TRBJ1-2; possibly TRBD1 for D (6 bases). The CDR3 runs 14 residues. V was clipped by 1 base and J by 4 bases, with 10 bases between them. The V gene's germline CDR1 is MNHNS and CDR2 SASEGT. CDR3 coding DNA: TGTGCCAGCAGTGAAGGGGGGGCCGCCTATGGCTACACCTTC. Amino acids: CASSEGGAAYGYTF.

Only one count was recorded for this clone. The V call is TRBV30, the J call TRBJ2-2; maybe TRBD2 (6 bases). This CDR3 spans 16 amino acids. In germline, CDR1 is GTSNPN, CDR2 SVGIG (reference sequence). Trimming took 7 bases from V and 6 from J, leaving 24 bases between them. CDR3 region: CALQRRRDLDPGELFF. In DNA form, the CDR3 reads TGTGCCTTGCAGCGAAGGCGGGATCTTGACCCCGGGGAGCTGTTTTTT.

The rearrangement links TRBV7-9 to TRBJ2-7; TRBD1 aligns across 7 bases. CDR1 SEHNR and CDR2 FQNEAQ come from the germline V gene (reference sequence). V trimming: 5 bases; J trimming: 6 bases; junction bases outside the gene matches: 1. The CDR3 totals 11 residues. This CDR3 is CASSNRGEQYF. CDR3 DNA sequence: TGTGCCAGCAGCAACAGGGGCGAGCAGTACTTC.

The chain is built from TRBV9 and TRBJ2-1; unclear D gene. CDR1 is SGDLS, CDR2 YYNGEE, per germline. The CDR3 runs 14 residues. Between the trimmed V and J ends, which lost 0 bases and 6 bases, there was a span of 10 bases. Written as DNA, the CDR3 is TGTGCCAGCAGCGTAGGGGATCGAGCCAATGAGCAGTTCTTC. This translates into CASSVGDRANEQFF. Variable domain in full (rest from reference TRBV9 and TRBJ2-1): DSGVTQTPKHLITATGQRVTLRCSPRSGDLSVYWYQQSLDQGLQFLIQYYNGEERAKGNILERFSAQQFPDLHSELNLSSLELGDSALYFCASSVGDRANEQFFGPGTRLTVL.

This chain uses TRBV9 with TRBJ2-1; 9 bases map to TRBD1. This CDR3 region has 14 residues. Per germline, CDR1 SGDLS and CDR2 YYNGEE. V shed 7 bases, J shed 8 bases, and the junction held 10 bases outside the gene matches. The CDR3 DNA follows: TGTGCCAGCGAAGGAGGAACAGGGGGCGATGAGCAGTTCTTC. Its protein product is CASEGGTGGDEQFF.

This rearrangement joins TRBV27 to TRBJ1-1; TRBD1 is a possible D gene (6 bases). This CDR3 is 14 amino acids long. Germline-derived CDR1 and CDR2 are MNHEY and SMNVEV (reference sequence). Trimming took off 6 bases at V and 3 bases at J, with 14 bases between the two ends. CDR3 residues: CASRGMTGYTEAFF. The CDR3 coding sequence is TGTGCCAGCAGGGGAATGACAGGTTACACTGAAGCTTTCTTT.

The chain joins TRBV4-1 to TRBJ2-7, with 9 positions matching TRBD2. CDR3 length: 16 amino acids. Germline values: CDR1 MGHRA, CDR2 YSYEKL. V was clipped by 0 bases and J by 0 bases; unmatched bases: 3. CDR3 sequence: CASSQDPSGTSYEQYF. The CDR3 nucleotides read TGCGCCAGCAGCCAAGACCCTAGCGGGACCTCCTACGAGCAGTACTTC.

The chain employs TRBV5-5 and TRBJ1-4, with D perhaps matching TRBD1 (5 bases). Deletions cut 1 base from V and 0 bases from J, with 10 bases between. The CDR3 contains 16 residues. The V gene's germline CDR1 is SGHKS and CDR2 YYEKEE (reference sequence). Written as DNA, the CDR3 is TGTGCCAGCAGCTTGAATAGGGGTCCAACTAATGAAAAACTGTTTTTT. Translating gives CASSLNRGPTNEKLFF.

The chain has TRBV30 and TRBJ1-2, with D uncertain. Germline V CDR1 and CDR2: GTSNPN, SVGIG (reference sequence). The V end was cut by 5 bases, the J end by 4 bases, with 14 bases between. The CDR3 is made up of 13 amino acids. The CDR3 DNA follows: TGTGCCTGGGAGAACACGGAGGGCTATGGCTACACCTTC. This sequence encodes CAWENTEGYGYTF.

The chain employs TRBV5-6 and TRBJ2-7; 8 bases match TRBD2. CDR1 and CDR2 (germline): SGHDT, YYEEEE. Trimming cost V 0 bases and J 2 bases; bases outside gene matches: 4. This CDR3 has 15 amino acids. The CDR3 DNA reads TGTGCCAGCAGCTTGGTTCTAGCGGGCCCCTACGAGCAGTACTTC. As protein: CASSLVLAGPYEQYF.

This chain connects TRBV29-1 to TRBJ1-4; D uncertain. The germline CDR1 and CDR2 sequences are SQVTM and ANQGSEA. The ends were cut back, 2 bases at V and 1 base at J, with 14 bases in the middle. The length of the CDR3 is 16 residues. The DNA for the CDR3 is TGCAGCGTTGAAAGAGCGGACCCCCAAACTAATGAAAAACTGTTTTTT. Translation: CSVERADPQTNEKLFF.

The genes are TRBV7-8 and TRBJ2-7; 7 bases are shared with TRBD2. The CDR3 has 14 amino acids. V gave up 5 bases and J gave up 7 bases; unmatched junction bases: 11. Germline V gives CDR1 SGHVS, CDR2 FQNEAQ. The CDR3 loop is CASSEEGLEGEQYF. The CDR3 bases are TGTGCCAGCAGCGAGGAAGGACTAGAAGGGGAGCAGTACTTC.

This chain connects TRBV9 to TRBJ2-3, with D maybe TRBD1 (5 bases). The CDR3 extends over 19 amino acids. V shed 0 bases and J shed 1 base, with 21 bases lying between them. Germline CDR1 is SGDLS and CDR2 is YYNGEE. The CDR3 here is CASSVGTGPLGEGTDTQYF. As DNA, the CDR3 is TGTGCCAGCAGCGTAGGAACAGGTCCCCTAGGGGAAGGCACAGATACGCAGTATTTT.

This chain links TRBV6-6 with TRBJ2-3, with 9 positions matching TRBD1. V lost 5 bases and J lost 4; bases outside the gene matches: 10. This CDR3 comprises 16 residues. Germline CDR1 is MNHNY and CDR2 is SVGAGI (reference sequence). CDR3 protein: CASSTWTGDIPDTQYF. The CDR3, as DNA: TGTGCCAGCAGTACTTGGACAGGGGACATCCCAGATACGCAGTATTTT.

V and J are TRBV28 and TRBJ2-3, with no clear D. The CDR3 is 15 amino acids. Germline V gene sequence: CDR1 MDHEN, CDR2 SYDVKM. V shed 6 bases and J shed 0 bases, with 13 bases lying between them. CDR3 in DNA: TGTGCCAGCAGCGACTGGGCGTCTAGCACAGATACGCAGTATTTT. This translates into CASSDWASSTDTQYF.

The rearrangement joins TRBV27 to TRBJ2-3; D uncertain. Germline V gene sequence: CDR1 MNHEY, CDR2 SMNVEV (reference sequence). V lost 4 bases and J lost 0, with 5 bases in between. The CDR3 has 13 amino acids. The CDR3 DNA sequence: TGTGCCAGCAGTTACTCTAGCACAGATACGCAGTATTTT. It yields the protein CASSYSSTDTQYF.

This clone was counted between two and nine times. V is TRBV19 and J is TRBJ1-1; D not certain. Germline V lookup: CDR1 LNHDA, CDR2 SQIVND (reference sequence). With 3 bases removed from V and 12 bases from J, the gap between germline ends came to 11 bases. CDR3 length equals 11 residues. CDR3 loop: CASSIGDYTFF. CDR3 nucleotides: TGTGCCAGTAGTATCGGGGATTATACTTTCTTT. Complete variable domain (other parts from reference TRBV19 and TRBJ1-1): DGGITQSPKYLFRKEGQNVTLSCEQNLNHDAMYWYRQDPGQGLRLIYYSQIVNDFQKGDIAEGYSVSREKKESFPLTVTSAQKNPTAFYLCASSIGDYTFFGQGTRLTVV.

V is TRBV25-1 and J is TRBJ2-1, with D tentatively TRBD2 (6 bases). Germline-derived CDR1 and CDR2 are MGHDK and SYGVNS. Trimming left V 4 bases short and J 10 bases short, with 14 bases between. The CDR3 length is 13 residues. CDR3 in amino acids: CASSGSGGGEQFF. In DNA form, the CDR3 reads TGTGCCAGCAGTGGTAGCGGAGGAGGGGAGCAGTTCTTC.

The chain recombines TRBV9 with TRBJ2-7, with 9 bases identical to TRBD1. Germline-derived CDR1 and CDR2 are SGDLS and YYNGEE. The CDR3 loop spans 15 amino acids. V was clipped by 4 bases and J by 5 bases; unmatched bases: 10. The CDR3 DNA reads as TGTGCCAGCAGCCCCCCCTCCGGGACAGGGAACGAGCAGTACTTC. Encoded protein: CASSPPSGTGNEQYF.

This chain links TRBV7-9 with TRBJ2-5, with D perhaps TRBD2 (6 bases). V was pared by 7 bases and J by 3 bases, with 21 bases between. The length of the CDR3 is 16 residues. The germline gives CDR1 SEHNR, CDR2 FQNEAQ (reference sequence). The CDR3 bases are TGTGCCAGCACCCATGTCCCTAGCGTGGCAAAAGAGACCCAGTACTTC. Translating it yields CASTHVPSVAKETQYF.

The chain has TRBV14 and TRBJ1-6; D is possibly TRBD1 (5 bases). The CDR3 length is 16 residues. CDR1 is SGHDN and CDR2 is FVKESK in the germline V gene. The V gene lost 3 bases and the J gene lost 0 bases, with 9 bases spanning the gap. In DNA, the CDR3 is TGTGCCAGCAGCCACAGGGAAAGCTCCTATAATTCACCCCTCCACTTT. Translating it yields CASSHRESSYNSPLHF.

The genes are TRBV7-9 and TRBJ2-5, with 7 nucleotides matching TRBD2. This CDR3 comprises 16 residues. The V gene end was trimmed by 0 bases and the J gene end by 5 bases; junction bases not matched to a gene: 9. Germline values: CDR1 SEHNR, CDR2 FQNEAQ (reference sequence). The CDR3 DNA follows: TGTGCCAGCAGCTTAGCAGCGGGACCGAAGAGGGAGACCCAGTACTTC. This translates into CASSLAAGPKRETQYF.

The rearrangement joins TRBV9 to TRBJ2-5, with 16 bases that match TRBD2. The germline V gene has CDR1 SGDLS and CDR2 YYNGEE. The CDR3 loop spans 19 amino acids. V lost 4 bases and J lost 4; bases outside the gene matches: 13. The CDR3 nucleotides read TGTGCCAGCAGCTCCACTCCGGGACTAGCGGGGGGGCCTCGAGAGACCCAGTACTTC. Translating it yields CASSSTPGLAGGPRETQYF.